This TCR beta chain was recovered during a study of blood T cell repertoires in COVID-19. In the study overall: Spain, Italy and the United States supplied samples that represented acute and convalescent COVID-19. Sources were T cells, B-cell-depleted T cells, or PBMCs; the material itself was cDNA or gDNA.

In the original workflow: The assay estimated nucleated cells by amplifying reference gene primers. TCRdb's copy holds only in-frame clones and misses some; the assay was immunoSEQ multiplex PCR. V and J calls and clone size come straight from that table; D and trimming were deduced from the DNA. In the table there are about 63,000 clones, 65% to 80% of which are singletons. CDR3 size: 12 residues. CDR1 is GTSNPN and CDR2 is SVGIG in the germline V gene (reference sequence). The V and J ends lost 3 bases and 8 bases respectively, with 13 bases between them. This TCR was sampled from a human donor in a cohort sampled during active COVID-19. Sequenced input: peripheral blood. The V call is TRBV30, the J call TRBJ1-2; D unclear. The CDR3 protein is CAWRRARVGYTF. CDR3 nucleotides: TGTGCCTGGAGGCGGGCCCGGGTCGGCTACACCTTC.